These T cell receptor beta chains were read from a single sample in a study of cytomegalovirus exposure and HLA in healthy donors. Measured with immunoSEQ multiplex PCR; TCRdb has only the in-frame clones, and not every one. The repertoire holds more than 150,000 clones, with around 80% as singletons. The specimen was PBMCs. The receptors stem from a girl aged 5 to 17 in good health and CMV-seropositive. Each CDR3 is given with its conserved first and last residue. The D gene is left open where the match is weak. Clone size appears in some rows only: once, few, many, or a class for an expanded clone.

j_gene,abundance,d_gene,v_gene,CDR3nt,CDR3aa
TRBJ1-2,NA,TRBD1,TRBV5-6,TGTGCCAGCAGCTCCCGGACAGGGGAGTTTTATGGCTACACCTTC,CASSSRTGEFYGYTF
TRBJ2-7,NA,NA,TRBV6-6,TGTGCCAGCACCCCATCTAGGCAGTACTTC,CASTPSRQYF
TRBJ1-2,NA,TRBD1,TRBV19,TGTGCCAGTTTTAGGGGACAGGCCTATGGCTACACCTTC,CASFRGQAYGYTF
TRBJ2-5,NA,NA,TRBV14,TGTGCCAGCAGCCAAGCCCCTCAAGAGACCCAGTACTTC,CASSQAPQETQYF
TRBJ2-6,NA,NA,TRBV19,TGTGCCAGTAGTCCGGGACACACCTCTGGGGCCAACGTCCTGACTTTC,CASSPGHTSGANVLTF
TRBJ1-2,NA,TRBD1,TRBV10-3,TGTGCCATCAGTGACCCCGACAGGGGAATCTCTAACTATGGCTACACCTTC,CAISDPDRGISNYGYTF
TRBJ2-3,few,TRBD2,TRBV5-4,TGTGCCAGCAGCGCACTAGCGGGAGAGACTAGCACAGATACGCAGTATTTT,CASSALAGETSTDTQYF
TRBJ2-1,NA,TRBD2,TRBV7-3,TGTGCCAGCAGCTTACAACTAGCGGGTGAGCAGTTCTTC,CASSLQLAGEQFF
TRBJ2-3,NA,TRBD2,TRBV7-8,TGTGCCAGCAGCTTATATCGGGCGGGAGGGAGGACAGATACGCAGTATTTT,CASSLYRAGGRTDTQYF
TRBJ2-7,NA,NA,TRBV27,TGTGCCAGCAGTTGGCAGGGGAACTTCAACGAGCAGTACTTC,CASSWQGNFNEQYF
TRBJ1-5,NA,NA,TRBV19,TGTGCCAGTAGTCCCTCCAGGACACGAGGCAATCAGCCCCAGCATTTT,CASSPSRTRGNQPQHF
TRBJ2-4,NA,NA,TRBV5-1,TGCGCCAGCAGCTCGGACGCGGAGGGCAACATTCAGTACTTC,CASSSDAEGNIQYF
TRBJ2-3,NA,TRBD2,TRBV7-9,TGTGCCAGCAGCGCCGGGACTAGCGGAACAGATACGCAGTATTTT,CASSAGTSGTDTQYF
TRBJ1-5,NA,NA,TRBV19,TGTGCCAGTACAAGGGACAACCGTTACAATCAGCCCCAGCATTTT,CASTRDNRYNQPQHF
TRBJ2-6,NA,NA,TRBV9,TGTGCCAGCAGCTCCATCGGGGCCAACGTCCTGACTTTC,CASSSIGANVLTF
TRBJ1-1,NA,NA,TRBV21-1,TGTGCCAGCAGCAAAGAATTAGCGGCGTACACGTTGAACACTGAAGCTTTCTTT,CASSKELAAYTLNTEAFF
TRBJ2-7,NA,NA,TRBV30,TGTGCCTGGTCGGTCAGGACAGCGTTCCCCACCTACGAGCAGTACTTC,CAWSVRTAFPTYEQYF
TRBJ2-7,once,NA,TRBV7-8,TGTGCCAGCAGCCGAGGCCCCGGGTCTTACGAGCAGTACTTC,CASSRGPGSYEQYF
TRBJ2-3,NA,NA,TRBV7-5,TGTGCCAGAAGGGAACCGGGACTAGCGGGAGAGGGGACAGATACGCAGTATTTT,CARREPGLAGEGTDTQYF
TRBJ1-1,NA,NA,TRBV19,TGTGCCAGTAGTATGAGGGGGGGTGAAGCTTTCTTT,CASSMRGGEAFF
TRBJ2-7,NA,NA,TRBV4-3,TGCGCCAGCAGCCAAGGTAGGACTTCACCTCTCGAGCAGTACTTC,CASSQGRTSPLEQYF
TRBJ1-4,NA,NA,TRBV5-6,TGTGCCAGCAGCCGGGGGTGGACGGCTAATGAAAAACTGTTTTTT,CASSRGWTANEKLFF
TRBJ2-4,many,TRBD1,TRBV2,TGTGCCAGCAGTGAGAGGGACAGGGACATTCAGTACTTC,CASSERDRDIQYF
TRBJ2-1,NA,TRBD2,TRBV6-5,TGTGCCAGCAGACAAATACGGACTAGCGGCGATGAGCAGTTCTTC,CASRQIRTSGDEQFF
TRBJ2-7,few,NA,TRBV4-3,TGCGCCAGCAGCCAAGATTGGGCAGCCCGCGAGCAGTACTTC,CASSQDWAAREQYF
TRBJ2-3,NA,TRBD2,TRBV10-3,TGTGCCATCAGTACTAGCGGGAGTGCAGATACGCAGTATTTT,CAISTSGSADTQYF
TRBJ1-5,few,NA,TRBV6-6,TGTGCCAGCAGCCTACCCTCGTCGGGTGGACAGCCCCAGCATTTT,CASSLPSSGGQPQHF
TRBJ1-2,NA,NA,TRBV4-1,TGCGCCAGCCGGGATTTCCGGGCAGACTATGGCTACACCTTC,CASRDFRADYGYTF
TRBJ2-3,NA,NA,TRBV27,TGTGCCAGCAGTTTAAATCGTGGGAGAATCACAGATACGCAGTATTTT,CASSLNRGRITDTQYF
TRBJ2-3,NA,TRBD2,TRBV7-3,TGTGCCAGCAGCTTAACGACTAGCGGGAGGGCAGATACGCAGTATTTT,CASSLTTSGRADTQYF
TRBJ1-5,NA,NA,TRBV6-4,TGTGCCAGCAGTGACTCCGGGACAAGCCAGCCCCAGCATTTT,CASSDSGTSQPQHF
TRBJ2-7,NA,TRBD2,TRBV5-4,TGTGCCAGCAGCTTGAACGGACTAGTTTACCACGAGCAGTACTTC,CASSLNGLVYHEQYF
TRBJ2-5,NA,TRBD1,TRBV28,TGTGCCAGCAGTATTACAGGGGCAGGAGGGACCCAGTACTTC,CASSITGAGGTQYF
TRBJ2-1,NA,NA,TRBV29-1,TGCAGCGTTGAAGTCAACAGGGTTCGGGACAATGAGCAGTTCTTC,CSVEVNRVRDNEQFF
TRBJ2-1,few,NA,TRBV7-9,TGTGCCAGCAGCCCCCCGGCAGGGGCCTCCTACAATGAGCAGTTCTTC,CASSPPAGASYNEQFF
TRBJ1-2,once,NA,TRBV14,TGTGCCAGCAGCAGCACAGGGACGGCGGCCCACACCTTC,CASSSTGTAAHTF
TRBJ1-2,NA,TRBD1,TRBV7-9,TGTGCCAGCAGCTCAGGGACAGGGGACTATGGCTACACCTTC,CASSSGTGDYGYTF
TRBJ1-2,NA,NA,TRBV4-2,TGTGCCAGCAGCCAAGATCGGCCCACAGGGGGCTACACCTTC,CASSQDRPTGGYTF
TRBJ2-3,NA,NA,TRBV5-6,TGTGCCAGCAGCTCGGACGGAGGCGTTAGCACAGATACGCAGTATTTT,CASSSDGGVSTDTQYF
TRBJ1-5,NA,TRBD1,TRBV4-2,TGTGCCAGCAGCCAAGGTGGCAGGGGGGATAATCAGCCCCAGCATTTT,CASSQGGRGDNQPQHF
TRBJ2-2,NA,NA,TRBV5-5,TGTGCCAGCAGCTTGGCGGTGCGGAGGAACACCGGGGAGCTGTTTTTT,CASSLAVRRNTGELFF
TRBJ1-2,few,NA,TRBV6-5,TGTGCTCACACTAGCATTGAGTGCCGTGGCTACACCTTC,CAHTSIECRGYTF
TRBJ2-7,once,TRBD2,TRBV7-9,TGTGCCAGCAGCTTTTGGCGGGAGTCATCCGAGCAGTACTTC,CASSFWRESSEQYF
TRBJ2-7,NA,TRBD2,TRBV5-8,TGTGCCAGCACCAGCGGGGACGCCTACGAGCAGTACTTC,CASTSGDAYEQYF
TRBJ2-5,NA,NA,TRBV5-4,TGTGCCAGCAGCTTGAACGTGGGTCTGAGGGAGACCCAGTACTTC,CASSLNVGLRETQYF
TRBJ2-7,NA,TRBD1,TRBV19,TGTGCCAGTAGTATAGATTCCAGGGGGGAGCAGTACTTC,CASSIDSRGEQYF
TRBJ2-2,NA,TRBD2,TRBV10-2,TGCGCCAGCAGTGAAATGGGCGGGAGTTTGAGAGCCGGGGAGCTGTTTTTT,CASSEMGGSLRAGELFF
TRBJ2-7,NA,TRBD2,TRBV4-2,TGTGCCAGCAGCCAAGGACTAGCGCGCGGCGCCGCCTACGAGCAGTACTTC,CASSQGLARGAAYEQYF
TRBJ1-5,NA,TRBD1,TRBV5-6,TGTGCCAGCAGCCCCTCTTTCGGACAGGGCAGGGGCAATCAGCCCCAGCATTTT,CASSPSFGQGRGNQPQHF
TRBJ2-5,NA,TRBD2,TRBV5-1,TGCGCCAGCAGCTACTTTTACCTGGGACTAGCGGGAGTTCAGACCCAGTACTTC,CASSYFYLGLAGVQTQYF
TRBJ1-1,NA,NA,TRBV6-5,TGTGCCAGCAGTTACTCGCGGGTCGGGAACACTGAAGCTTTCTTT,CASSYSRVGNTEAFF
TRBJ1-1,NA,NA,TRBV9,TGTGCCAGCAAGGGGGGGACTGAAGCTTTCTTT,CASKGGTEAFF
TRBJ1-5,NA,NA,TRBV19,TGTGCCAGTAGATCCACAGGGAGCAATCAGCCCCAGCATTTT,CASRSTGSNQPQHF
TRBJ2-2,NA,NA,TRBV5-1,TGCGCCAGCAGCTTGGGGAGGAACACCGGGGAGCTGTTTTTT,CASSLGRNTGELFF
TRBJ1-5,NA,NA,TRBV7-6,TGTGCCAGCAGCCTCGCATTAGGAGGTCAGCCCCAGCATTTT,CASSLALGGQPQHF
TRBJ2-7,NA,NA,TRBV7-9,TGTGCCAGCAGCTTTGCGGGACAGCTCTCCTACGAGCAGTACTTC,CASSFAGQLSYEQYF
TRBJ1-1,NA,NA,TRBV5-1,TGCGCCAGCAGCTTCGGGACTCTCTTTAACACTGAAGCTTTCTTT,CASSFGTLFNTEAFF
TRBJ2-1,NA,TRBD2,TRBV27,TGTGCCAGCAGTTTAACTAGCGAAGGCGGCTACAATGAGCAGTTCTTC,CASSLTSEGGYNEQFF